This TCR beta chain was identified in a study of Graves' ophthalmopathy and Graves' hyperthyroidism. This CDR3 is built from 14 residues. The germline V and J ends were trimmed by 5 bases and 7 bases, with 12 bases remaining between them. The germline V gene encodes CDR1 SGHTA and CDR2 FQGNSA. Amplification from RNA transcripts yielded the TCR beta CDR3 regions. Scientists carried out first-round RT-PCR using HTBI primers and then a second-round multiplex PCR. TCRdb processed the multiplex PCR reads anew with MiXCR; each CDR3 protein has one entry. The table records 350,000 to 400,000 distinct CDR3 sequences, around 18% of them present only once. This clonotype has a handful of counts. The target antigen is unknown. Study-wide findings and caveats: At around 70% sensitivity and 72.22% specificity, the model predicted progression of the ophthalmopathy.

Other autoimmune diseases, uncontrolled infections, pregnancy and lactation each led to patient exclusion. Orbital computed tomography, thyroid ultrasound, TRAb, serum thyroxine and clinical symptoms formed the basis of diagnosis. The material sequenced was peripheral blood. This sequence originates from a woman between 18 and 29 years old with Graves' ophthalmopathy. The rearrangement joins TRBV7-2 to TRBJ1-6; D possibly corresponds to TRBD1 (6 bases). The CDR3 DNA follows: TGTGCCAGCAGCCCTACAGGGTTCAATTCACCCCTCCACTTT. Its translation: CASSPTGFNSPLHF.